The rows below give T cell receptor beta chains drawn from one sample of a study of T cell responses to AZD1222 COVID-19 vaccine. Assay: immunoSEQ multiplex PCR; the TCRdb copy retains only in-frame clones and omits some. The data contain about 46,000 clones, around 90% of them singletons. Source: peripheral blood, taken 28 days after the second AZD1222 dose. These receptors were taken from an adult who received the AZD1222 COVID-19 vaccine. Each CDR3 is given with its conserved first and last residue. A D gene is named only where the DNA matches it firmly. Not every row has a clone size; where given, it reads once, few, many or a size class.

j_call d_call v_call cdr3_length clone_size cdr3_aa cdr3_nt
TRBJ2-7 TRBD2 TRBV27 16 . CASRGPAPGLENEQYF TGTGCCAGCAGAGGCCCCGCTCCGGGACTAGAAAACGAGCAGTACTTC
TRBJ1-5 . TRBV27 14 . CASRMGLGNQPQHF TGTGCCAGCAGGATGGGACTTGGCAATCAGCCCCAGCATTTT
TRBJ2-5 TRBD2 TRBV5-4 16 . CASSRGGLARQETQYF TGTGCCAGCAGCCGCGGAGGACTAGCGCGACAAGAGACCCAGTACTTC
TRBJ2-2 . TRBV18 16 . CASSPIGTTNTGELFF TGTGCCAGCTCACCGATCGGGACCACCAACACCGGGGAGCTGTTTTTT
TRBJ2-7 . TRBV25-1 15 . CASSATGGPIDEQYF TGTGCCAGCAGCGCCACCGGAGGGCCAATCGACGAGCAGTACTTC
TRBJ2-3 . TRBV24-1 14 . CATSDLWGPDTQYF TGTGCCACCAGTGATTTGTGGGGTCCAGATACGCAGTATTTT
TRBJ1-1 . TRBV12-3/TRBV12-4 13 few CASSLAGGIEAFF TGTGCCAGCAGTTTAGCGGGGGGGATAGAAGCTTTCTTT
TRBJ1-1 . TRBV11-1 13 . CASSSQGATEAFF TGTGCCAGCAGTTCCCAGGGAGCCACTGAAGCTTTCTTT
TRBJ1-1 . TRBV7-2 14 . CASSPPARWAEAFF TGTGCCAGCAGCCCCCCAGCCAGGTGGGCTGAAGCTTTCTTT
TRBJ2-7 . TRBV6-6 17 . CASSRLAPSGPFGEQYF TGTGCCAGCAGTCGCCTCGCGCCAAGCGGGCCCTTCGGCGAGCAGTACTTC
TRBJ2-3 TRBD1 TRBV29-1 14 once CSESGQGATDTQYF TGCAGCGAGAGCGGACAGGGGGCAACAGATACGCAGTATTTT
TRBJ1-1 . TRBV7-9 15 once CASSLEAGMNTEAFF TGTGCCAGCAGCTTAGAGGCAGGCATGAACACTGAAGCTTTCTTT
TRBJ1-4 . TRBV4-1 15 . CASSQDWRGNEKLFF TGCGCCAGCAGCCAAGATTGGCGGGGTAATGAAAAACTGTTTTTT
TRBJ1-1 . TRBV27 13 . CASSGRMNTEAFF TGTGCCAGCAGTGGACGCATGAACACTGAAGCTTTCTTT
TRBJ2-5 TRBD2 TRBV25-1 14 . CASSPSGNQETQYF TGTGCCAGCAGCCCTAGCGGGAACCAAGAGACCCAGTACTTC
TRBJ2-2 . TRBV19 15 . CASSIDSASTGELFF TGTGCCAGTAGTATAGATAGCGCGTCGACTGGGGAGCTGTTTTTT
TRBJ2-1 . TRBV10-3 11 . CAIMDYNEQFF TGTGCCATCATGGATTACAATGAGCAGTTCTTC
TRBJ2-3 . TRBV2 15 . CASSDIRRGTDTQYF TGTGCCAGCAGCGATATTCGGAGGGGGACAGATACGCAGTATTTT
TRBJ2-2 TRBD1 TRBV24-1 16 . CATSDARGPNTGELFF TGTGCCACCAGTGATGCCAGGGGGCCGAACACCGGGGAGCTGTTTTTT
TRBJ2-7 . TRBV6-5 12 . CASSYNRNEQYF TGTGCCAGCAGTTACAATAGGAACGAGCAGTACTTC
TRBJ2-5 TRBD2 TRBV10-1 13 . CASSPGGQETQYF TGCGCCAGCAGTCCGGGAGGACAAGAGACCCAGTACTTC
TRBJ2-1 . TRBV20-1 11 . CSASSGNEQFF TGCAGTGCTAGTTCGGGGAATGAGCAGTTCTTC
TRBJ2-5 . TRBV20-1 12 . CSASEIGETQYF TGCAGTGCTAGTGAGATTGGGGAGACCCAGTACTTC
TRBJ1-1 . TRBV11-2 14 . CASSLYGMNTEAFF TGTGCCAGCAGCTTATACGGGATGAACACTGAAGCTTTCTTT
TRBJ2-1 . TRBV27 12 . CASRQMYNEQFF TGTGCCAGCAGACAGATGTACAATGAGCAGTTCTTC
TRBJ1-5 . TRBV27 13 once CASSLSIGQPQHF TGTGCCAGCAGTTTATCGATTGGGCAGCCCCAGCATTTT
TRBJ2-1 TRBD2 TRBV14 14 few CASIPGLAANEQFF TGTGCCAGCATTCCGGGACTAGCAGCTAATGAGCAGTTCTTC
TRBJ2-7 . TRBV5-1 15 few CASSLGQGLSYEQYF TGCGCCAGCAGCTTGGGACAGGGACTTTCCTACGAGCAGTACTTC
TRBJ1-1 . TRBV7-9 13 . CASRSTANTEAFF TGTGCCAGCCGCTCTACGGCGAACACTGAAGCTTTCTTT
TRBJ2-7 TRBD2 TRBV5-3 16 . CARSLTLAGRPYEQYF TGTGCCAGAAGCTTGACGCTAGCGGGTCGTCCCTACGAGCAGTACTTC